This is a list of T cell receptor beta chains from one sample in a study of T cells in Graves' hyperthyroidism and ophthalmopathy. TCRdb re-called the multiplex PCR reads through MiXCR, storing one row per CDR3 protein. This table has 300,000 to 450,000 distinct CDR3 sequences, around 13% appearing once. The sample was blood. All receptors derive from a woman younger than 45 with Graves' ophthalmopathy. Both conserved end residues are part of each CDR3. D genes are given only for firm matches. Some rows mark clone size as missing; the rest say once, few, many or name a class of expanded clone.

abundance: many
v_gene: TRBV7-8
j_gene: TRBJ1-1
len: 17
d_gene: .
CDR3nt: TGTGCCAGCAGCCAGAGCGGGGGGGCCACGCCGAACACTGAAGCTTTCTTT
CDR3aa: CASSQSGGATPNTEAFF

abundance: many
v_gene: TRBV10-3
j_gene: TRBJ1-1
len: 14
d_gene: TRBD1
CDR3nt: TGTGCCATCAGTAACAGGGGTGGCGTAACTGAAGCTTTCTTT
CDR3aa: CAISNRGGVTEAFF

abundance: many
v_gene: TRBV7-8
j_gene: TRBJ1-5
len: 15
d_gene: .
CDR3nt: TGTGCCAGCAGCTTAGAGGTTAGGGTACGCCAGCCCCAGCATTTT
CDR3aa: CASSLEVRVRQPQHF

abundance: few
v_gene: TRBV24-1
j_gene: TRBJ2-3
len: 14
d_gene: TRBD2
CDR3nt: TGTGCCACCAGTGATCGGGGGGTACTAGATACGCAGTATTTT
CDR3aa: CATSDRGVLDTQYF

abundance: .
v_gene: TRBV30
j_gene: TRBJ2-2
len: 14
d_gene: TRBD1
CDR3nt: TGTGCCTGGAGGACAGGGGTTCGCACCGGGGAGCTGTTTTTT
CDR3aa: CAWRTGVRTGELFF

abundance: many
v_gene: TRBV7-9
j_gene: TRBJ2-2
len: 13
d_gene: .
CDR3nt: TGTGCCAGCAGCAGAACGTCCACCGGGGAGCTGTTTTTT
CDR3aa: CASSRTSTGELFF

abundance: many
v_gene: TRBV18
j_gene: TRBJ1-2
len: 17
d_gene: .
CDR3nt: TGTGCCAGCTCACCTTCTAGGACCACTTTAGCTAACTATGGCTACACCTTC
CDR3aa: CASSPSRTTLANYGYTF

abundance: .
v_gene: TRBV20-1
j_gene: TRBJ2-3
len: 14
d_gene: .
CDR3nt: TGCAGTGTCCCTCAGGGGGGTTCAACAGATACGCAGTATTTT
CDR3aa: CSVPQGGSTDTQYF

abundance: many
v_gene: TRBV6-1
j_gene: TRBJ1-2
len: 14
d_gene: .
CDR3nt: TGTGCCAGCACCCCGGACGTCGCTAACTATGGCTACACCTTC
CDR3aa: CASTPDVANYGYTF

abundance: many
v_gene: TRBV6-1
j_gene: TRBJ2-1
len: 13
d_gene: .
CDR3nt: TGTGCCAGCAGTCTGAGTGGAGTTTATGAGCAGTTCTTC
CDR3aa: CASSLSGVYEQFF

abundance: many
v_gene: TRBV19
j_gene: TRBJ1-1
len: 15
d_gene: TRBD1
CDR3nt: TGTGCCAGTAGTATGGGACAGGGCCTGAACACTGAAGCTTTCTTT
CDR3aa: CASSMGQGLNTEAFF

abundance: many
v_gene: TRBV28
j_gene: TRBJ1-6
len: 15
d_gene: .
CDR3nt: TGTGCCAGCGGAAACGTAGGCTCCTATAATTCACCCCTCCACTTT
CDR3aa: CASGNVGSYNSPLHF

abundance: .
v_gene: TRBV19
j_gene: TRBJ1-5
len: 16
d_gene: TRBD1
CDR3nt: TGTGCCAGTTCCGGACAGGCCCGAGGTTTCAATCAGCCCCAGCATTTT
CDR3aa: CASSGQARGFNQPQHF

abundance: many
v_gene: TRBV28
j_gene: TRBJ1-1
len: 16
d_gene: TRBD1
CDR3nt: TGTGCCAGCAGTCTCACCCCAACAGGGGGCGGCGCTGAAGCTTTCTTT
CDR3aa: CASSLTPTGGGAEAFF

abundance: many
v_gene: TRBV20-1
j_gene: TRBJ2-1
len: 14
d_gene: .
CDR3nt: TGCAGTCCTAGCACTTGGGCTACGACGGCTGAGCAGTTCTTC
CDR3aa: CSPSTWATTAEQFF

abundance: many
v_gene: TRBV12-3/TRBV12-4
j_gene: TRBJ2-7
len: 14
d_gene: .
CDR3nt: TGTGCCAGCAGAGACAAGGACGGCTCCTACGAGCAGTACTTC
CDR3aa: CASRDKDGSYEQYF

abundance: many
v_gene: TRBV5-1
j_gene: TRBJ2-7
len: 15
d_gene: TRBD2
CDR3nt: TGCGCCAGCAGCACTCAGCGGGGGGGCTCCTACGAGCAGTACTTC
CDR3aa: CASSTQRGGSYEQYF

abundance: many
v_gene: TRBV28
j_gene: TRBJ1-5
len: 15
d_gene: .
CDR3nt: TGTGCCAGCAGTTTCAACAGATTGGTAAATCAGCCCCAGCATTTT
CDR3aa: CASSFNRLVNQPQHF

abundance: many
v_gene: TRBV20-1
j_gene: TRBJ2-3
len: 16
d_gene: TRBD2
CDR3nt: TGCAGTGCTAGAAAATCGGGGGGGGGCACGACAGATACGCAGTATTTT
CDR3aa: CSARKSGGGTTDTQYF

abundance: many
v_gene: TRBV29-1
j_gene: TRBJ1-1
len: 15
d_gene: .
CDR3nt: TGCAGCGTTGGCCCGAAGTCGAGCAGGGACACTGAAGCTTTCTTT
CDR3aa: CSVGPKSSRDTEAFF

abundance: many
v_gene: TRBV6-6
j_gene: TRBJ1-5
len: 16
d_gene: .
CDR3nt: TGTGCCAGCAGTTACTCGGGGGGGGCGGGCAATCAGCCCCAGCATTTT
CDR3aa: CASSYSGGAGNQPQHF

abundance: few
v_gene: TRBV7-9
j_gene: TRBJ1-3
len: 14
d_gene: .
CDR3nt: TGTGCCAGCAGCTTAGTCGGGGACCCTGACACCATATATTTT
CDR3aa: CASSLVGDPDTIYF

abundance: many
v_gene: TRBV13
j_gene: TRBJ1-1
len: 15
d_gene: .
CDR3nt: TGTGCCAGCAGCTCCGGGAGAACGGCGGTCACTGAAGCTTTCTTT
CDR3aa: CASSSGRTAVTEAFF

abundance: many
v_gene: TRBV6-1
j_gene: TRBJ2-7
len: 14
d_gene: .
CDR3nt: TGTGCCACTTCATGGGGGGACGGAACCTACGAGCAGTACTTC
CDR3aa: CATSWGDGTYEQYF

abundance: .
v_gene: TRBV7-2
j_gene: TRBJ2-5
len: 17
d_gene: .
CDR3nt: TGTGCCAGCAGCTTAACGGGTGGGGAGGATATCGCGGAGACCCAGTACTTC
CDR3aa: CASSLTGGEDIAETQYF

abundance: many
v_gene: TRBV28
j_gene: TRBJ2-4
len: 16
d_gene: .
CDR3nt: TGTGCCAGCAGCCTCTCCTATCCAGGGAGCAAAAACATTCAGTACTTC
CDR3aa: CASSLSYPGSKNIQYF

abundance: many
v_gene: TRBV4-1
j_gene: TRBJ2-3
len: 15
d_gene: TRBD1
CDR3nt: TGCGCCAGCAGCCAAGAATCCAGGGGGTGGGATACGCAGTATTTT
CDR3aa: CASSQESRGWDTQYF

abundance: few
v_gene: TRBV27
j_gene: TRBJ2-7
len: 13
d_gene: .
CDR3nt: TGTGCCAGCAGTAGCCCAGGGATCTACGAGCAGTACTTC
CDR3aa: CASSSPGIYEQYF

abundance: many
v_gene: TRBV7-9
j_gene: TRBJ1-3
len: 15
d_gene: .
CDR3nt: TGTGCCAGCAGGGAACTAGGATCTTCTGGAAACACCATATATTTT
CDR3aa: CASRELGSSGNTIYF

abundance: .
v_gene: TRBV7-9
j_gene: TRBJ2-5
len: 18
d_gene: TRBD2
CDR3nt: TGTGCCAGCAGTGATTTTCGGCTAGCGGGGACTAGCCAAGAGACCCAGTACTTC
CDR3aa: CASSDFRLAGTSQETQYF

abundance: many
v_gene: TRBV2
j_gene: TRBJ2-2
len: 16
d_gene: TRBD2
CDR3nt: TGTGCCAGCAGTGATCGTGCTAGCGGGGGGACCGGGGAGCTGTTTTTT
CDR3aa: CASSDRASGGTGELFF

abundance: .
v_gene: TRBV7-2
j_gene: TRBJ1-2
len: 11
d_gene: .
CDR3nt: TGTGCCAGCAGCCACAGATTTGGCTACACCTTC
CDR3aa: CASSHRFGYTF

abundance: many
v_gene: TRBV2
j_gene: TRBJ2-5
len: 11
d_gene: .
CDR3nt: TGTGCCAGCAGTGAATCCGAGACCCAGTACTTC
CDR3aa: CASSESETQYF

abundance: many
v_gene: TRBV12-3/TRBV12-4
j_gene: TRBJ1-5
len: 15
d_gene: .
CDR3nt: TGTGCCAGCAGCCACGGGTCTGGCATAAATCAGCCCCAGCATTTT
CDR3aa: CASSHGSGINQPQHF

abundance: few
v_gene: TRBV29-1
j_gene: TRBJ2-3
len: 12
d_gene: .
CDR3nt: TGCAGCGTTGGTCGCGGCACAGATACGCAGTATTTT
CDR3aa: CSVGRGTDTQYF

abundance: .
v_gene: TRBV6-1
j_gene: TRBJ1-2
len: 14
d_gene: .
CDR3nt: TGTGCCAGCAGTGCGGGTAGGATGAACTATGGCTACACCTTC
CDR3aa: CASSAGRMNYGYTF

abundance: .
v_gene: TRBV12-3/TRBV12-4
j_gene: TRBJ2-4
len: 18
d_gene: TRBD2
CDR3nt: TGTGCCAGCAGCCGGGGGACTAGCGGGGGGGCCGCCAAAAACATTCAGTACTTC
CDR3aa: CASSRGTSGGAAKNIQYF

abundance: many
v_gene: TRBV12-3/TRBV12-4
j_gene: TRBJ1-1
len: 14
d_gene: .
CDR3nt: TGTGCCAGCAGTTTGCGCCAGGAGGGCACTGAAGCTTTCTTT
CDR3aa: CASSLRQEGTEAFF

abundance: .
v_gene: TRBV6-4
j_gene: TRBJ2-1
len: 10
d_gene: TRBD2
CDR3nt: TGTGCCATCGGGGGGGGTGAGCAGTTCTTC
CDR3aa: CAIGGGEQFF

abundance: .
v_gene: TRBV11-2
j_gene: TRBJ2-7
len: 19
d_gene: .
CDR3nt: TGTGCCAGCAGCTTAGGTCAGGCCCACTGGCCACTCTACTCCTACGAGCAGTACTTC
CDR3aa: CASSLGQAHWPLYSYEQYF

abundance: many
v_gene: TRBV2
j_gene: TRBJ1-3
len: 13
d_gene: TRBD1
CDR3nt: TGTGCCAGCACCTTACAGGGGTCGGACACCATATATTTT
CDR3aa: CASTLQGSDTIYF

abundance: many
v_gene: TRBV9
j_gene: TRBJ2-5
len: 12
d_gene: .
CDR3nt: TGTGCCAGCAGCCCTAACTCCGAGACCCAGTACTTC
CDR3aa: CASSPNSETQYF

abundance: many
v_gene: TRBV15
j_gene: TRBJ1-1
len: 14
d_gene: TRBD1
CDR3nt: TGTGCCACCAGCAGAGATCAGGGGGAGGTTGAAGCTTTCTTT
CDR3aa: CATSRDQGEVEAFF

abundance: many
v_gene: TRBV11-2
j_gene: TRBJ2-7
len: 16
d_gene: .
CDR3nt: TGTGCCAGCAGCTTAGAATCCGGACATCTAAGGGACGAGCAGTACTTC
CDR3aa: CASSLESGHLRDEQYF

abundance: few
v_gene: TRBV4-1
j_gene: TRBJ2-7
len: 14
d_gene: TRBD1
CDR3nt: TGCGCCAGCAGCCTTCCGACAGGGACCTACGAGCAGTACTTC
CDR3aa: CASSLPTGTYEQYF

abundance: many
v_gene: TRBV3-1
j_gene: TRBJ1-5
len: 14
d_gene: .
CDR3nt: TGTGCCAGCAGCCATGCAGGGAGGTATCAGCCCCAGCATTTT
CDR3aa: CASSHAGRYQPQHF

abundance: many
v_gene: TRBV19
j_gene: TRBJ1-1
len: 16
d_gene: .
CDR3nt: TGTGCCAGTAGTATCGGAAGGAAAATCATGAACACTGAAGCTTTCTTT
CDR3aa: CASSIGRKIMNTEAFF

abundance: many
v_gene: TRBV7-6
j_gene: TRBJ1-1
len: 14
d_gene: TRBD1
CDR3nt: TGTGCCAGCAGCCTCAGGGGGCGTGACACTGAAGCTTTCTTT
CDR3aa: CASSLRGRDTEAFF

abundance: many
v_gene: TRBV5-5
j_gene: TRBJ1-5
len: 17
d_gene: .
CDR3nt: TGTGCCAGCAGCTTAAGTTTGGACGGCTATAGCAATCAGCCCCAGCATTTT
CDR3aa: CASSLSLDGYSNQPQHF

abundance: once
v_gene: TRBV5-1
j_gene: TRBJ2-1
len: 15
d_gene: TRBD1
CDR3nt: TGCGCCAGCAGCTTGAATCAGGGGGTAAGCAATGAGCAGTTCTTC
CDR3aa: CASSLNQGVSNEQFF

abundance: many
v_gene: TRBV2
j_gene: TRBJ2-1
len: 12
d_gene: .
CDR3nt: TGTGCCAGCAGTGAGACCTTAGGGGAGCAGTTCTTC
CDR3aa: CASSETLGEQFF

abundance: once
v_gene: TRBV19
j_gene: TRBJ2-1
len: 14
d_gene: TRBD2
CDR3nt: TGTGCCAGTAGACCCGGGACTAGCGGGGGGGTCTATTTCTTC
CDR3aa: CASRPGTSGGVYFF

abundance: many
v_gene: TRBV10-3
j_gene: TRBJ2-1
len: 14
d_gene: .
CDR3nt: TGTGCCATCACGGGCCAAAGCTCCTACAATGAGCAGTTCTTC
CDR3aa: CAITGQSSYNEQFF

abundance: few
v_gene: TRBV9
j_gene: TRBJ1-2
len: 11
d_gene: .
CDR3nt: TGTGCCAGCTGGGGTGCCTATGGCTACACCTTC
CDR3aa: CASWGAYGYTF